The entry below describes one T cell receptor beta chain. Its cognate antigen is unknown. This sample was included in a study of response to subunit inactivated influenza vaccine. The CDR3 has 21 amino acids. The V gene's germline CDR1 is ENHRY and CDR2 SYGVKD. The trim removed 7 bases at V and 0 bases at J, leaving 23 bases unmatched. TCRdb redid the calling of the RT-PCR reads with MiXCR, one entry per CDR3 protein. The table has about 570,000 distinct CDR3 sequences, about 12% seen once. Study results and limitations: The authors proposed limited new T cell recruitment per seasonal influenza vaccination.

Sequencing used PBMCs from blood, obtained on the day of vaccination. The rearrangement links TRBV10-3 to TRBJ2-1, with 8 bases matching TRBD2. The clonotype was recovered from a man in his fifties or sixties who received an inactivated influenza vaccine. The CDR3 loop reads CAIKLEKTGTRRGSSYNEQFF. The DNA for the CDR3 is TGTGCCATCAAGCTGGAAAAGACCGGGACTAGACGCGGGAGCTCCTACAATGAGCAGTTCTTC.